One sample yielded the 15 T cell receptor beta chains listed below, sequenced in a study of cytomegalovirus exposure and HLA in healthy donors. PCR amplification relied on 60 Vbeta primers (plus 13 Jbeta primers). TCRdb's copy holds only in-frame clones and misses some; the assay was immunoSEQ multiplex PCR. The table has 200,000 or so clones, around 81% seen once. The specimen was PBMCs. Every receptor here comes from a woman between 18 and 30 years old in good health and CMV-seropositive.

The chain couples TRBV5-6 to TRBJ2-1; 8 bases are shared with TRBD2. This CDR3 contains 15 residues. The germline gives CDR1 SGHDT, CDR2 YYEEEE. The V segment lost 3 bases and the J segment 8 bases; nucleotides outside the gene matches: 10. The CDR3 DNA follows: TGTGCCAGCAGCTGGATCGGGGGGGCTAAAGATGAGCAGTTCTTC. Translating gives CASSWIGGAKDEQFF.

The rearrangement uses TRBV2 and TRBJ2-1; a weak D match, TRBD1 (6 bases). CDR3 length: 15 amino acids. V lost 1 base to trimming and J lost 6 bases, with 13 bases between them. Germline V gives CDR1 SNHLY, CDR2 FYNNEI. The CDR3 DNA sequence: TGTGCCAGCAGTGAAGGAGTGGGGGCCGGCAATGAGCAGTTCTTC. Translation gives CASSEGVGAGNEQFF. The entire variable domain, with the rest obtained from reference TRBV2 and TRBJ2-1, is as follows: EPEVTQTPSHQVTQMGQEVILRCVPISNHLYFYWYRQILGQKVEFLVSFYNNEISEKSEIFDDQFSVERPDGSNFTLKIRSTKLEDSAMYFCASSEGVGAGNEQFFGPGTRLTVL.

The table lists this clone with a count of one. The rearrangement joins TRBV11-3 to TRBJ2-3; 7 bases line up with TRBD2. The CDR3 has 15 amino acids. Germline CDR1 and CDR2: SGHNT and YENEEA. Unmatched junction bases numbered 6, after V lost 0 bases and J lost 6 bases. The CDR3 spells CASSLDPSGPDTQYF. The CDR3 DNA reads TGTGCCAGCAGCTTAGACCCTAGCGGCCCCGATACGCAGTATTTT.

The V and J genes are TRBV10-3 and TRBJ1-2; TRBD1 might be the D (6 bases). Deletions cut 6 bases from V and 3 bases from J, with 11 bases between. This CDR3 is 13 amino acids long. Germline V lookup: CDR1 ENHRY, CDR2 SYGVKD. The DNA of the CDR3 is TGTGCCATCAGCGGTTCAGGGGACTATGGCTACACCTTC. This sequence encodes CAISGSGDYGYTF.

This chain joins TRBV20-1 and TRBJ2-1; weak D call: TRBD2 (5 bases). Germline CDR1 is DFQATT and CDR2 is SNEGSKA (reference sequence). CDR3 size: 11 residues. V lost 3 bases and J lost 10, with 10 bases in between. CDR3 DNA sequence: TGCAGTGCTAGGACCGGGATCGAGCAGTTCTTC. This gives the protein CSARTGIEQFF.

The chain carries TRBV10-1 and TRBJ2-7; possible D gene TRBD1, 6 bases. CDR3 length: 16 residues. With 7 bases removed from V and 4 bases from J, the gap between germline ends came to 23 bases. Germline lookup yields CDR1 WNHNN and CDR2 SYGVQD (reference sequence). CDR3 residues: CASIPVGQRLSYEQYV. CDR3 DNA sequence: TGCGCCAGCATCCCGGTTGGACAGCGTCTTTCATACGAGCAGTACGTC.

This sequence joins TRBV4-1 and TRBJ1-2; no firm D call. The CDR3 sequence is 14 residues long. Trimming pared 1 base from V and 7 bases from J, leaving 13 bases between. CDR1 is MGHRA and CDR2 is YSYEKL in the germline V gene. CDR3 residues: CASSQAAAGGGYTF. CDR3 DNA sequence: TGCGCCAGCAGCCAAGCCGCCGCAGGTGGTGGCTACACCTTC.

The CDR3 DNA reads TGTGCCAGCAGTGTACATACAGGGGCGGCAATCCAGCCCCAGCATTTT. As protein: CASSVHTGAAIQPQHF. The chain has TRBV6-1 and TRBJ1-5; 7 positions agree with TRBD1. This CDR3 has 16 amino acids. J lost 7 bases, V lost 4 bases, and 13 bases had no gene match. Looked up from germline, CDR1 is MNHNS and CDR2 is SASEGT.

This clone was detected only once. The chain joins TRBV4-3 to TRBJ2-6; weak D call: TRBD1 (5 bases). This CDR3 is built from 18 residues. Germline values: CDR1 LGHNA, CDR2 YSLEER. V gave up 1 base and J gave up 0 bases, with 13 bases separating them. CDR3 sequence reads: CASSQAPIRVSGANVLTF. Here the CDR3 DNA reads TGCGCCAGCAGCCAAGCCCCCATCAGGGTCTCTGGGGCCAACGTCCTGACTTTC.

This chain connects TRBV4-1 to TRBJ2-3, with D perhaps TRBD2 (6 bases). Germline CDR1 is MGHRA and CDR2 is YSYEKL. The CDR3 totals 16 residues. The V end lost 1 base, the J end lost 4 bases, and 15 bases lay between the germline ends. CDR3 coding DNA: TGCGCCAGCAGCCAAGTAAGGAAGGGAGGCGCAGATACGCAGTATTTT. It yields the protein CASSQVRKGGADTQYF.

The CDR3 spells CAWLREFYGYTF. DNA for the CDR3: TGTGCCTGGCTAAGGGAGTTCTATGGCTACACCTTC. J is TRBJ1-2 and V is TRBV30; no clear D gene. The V gene lost 5 bases and the J gene lost 4 bases, with 11 bases spanning the gap. Looked up from germline, CDR1 is GTSNPN and CDR2 is SVGIG (reference sequence). The CDR3 runs 12 residues.

J is TRBJ1-1 and V is TRBV11-2; D possibly corresponds to TRBD1 (6 bases). Trimming took off 8 bases at V and 0 bases at J, with 28 bases between the two ends. CDR1 and CDR2 (germline): SGHAT, FQNNGV. The CDR3 is 19 residues long. CDR3 sequence reads: CASSSPSIRGRTLNTEAFF. In nucleotides, the CDR3 is TGTGCCAGCTCCTCTCCCTCCATCAGGGGACGTACTTTGAACACTGAAGCTTTCTTT.

The chain combines TRBV5-6 with TRBJ2-7; 8 nucleotides agree with TRBD2. The CDR3 extends over 19 amino acids. Germline-derived CDR1 and CDR2 are SGHDT and YYEEEE. V shed 2 bases and J 3 bases; nucleotides not matched to a gene: 19. CDR3 loop: CASSFVRLGPGTSGYEQYF. CDR3 DNA: TGTGCCAGCAGCTTCGTACGGCTCGGACCGGGGACTAGTGGCTACGAGCAGTACTTC.

The chain is built from TRBV29-1 and TRBJ1-4; 7 bases fit TRBD1. Germline lookup yields CDR1 SQVTM and CDR2 ANQGSEA. This CDR3 region has 13 residues. The ends lost 7 bases at V and 8 bases at J; junction bases unmatched: 10. Written as DNA, the CDR3 is TGCAGCGCCACGGAGGGGGCGGGAGAAAAACTGTTTTTT. Translating gives CSATEGAGEKLFF.

The rearrangement links TRBV4-1 to TRBJ2-3, with D perhaps TRBD1 (6 bases). CDR1 and CDR2 from the germline V gene are MGHRA and YSYEKL. The CDR3 spans 17 residues. The germline V and J ends were trimmed by 1 base and 0 bases, with 14 bases remaining between them. CDR3 DNA: TGCGCCAGCAGCCAAGTAGCCAGGACAGAGAGCACAGATACGCAGTATTTT. Protein sequence: CASSQVARTESTDTQYF.